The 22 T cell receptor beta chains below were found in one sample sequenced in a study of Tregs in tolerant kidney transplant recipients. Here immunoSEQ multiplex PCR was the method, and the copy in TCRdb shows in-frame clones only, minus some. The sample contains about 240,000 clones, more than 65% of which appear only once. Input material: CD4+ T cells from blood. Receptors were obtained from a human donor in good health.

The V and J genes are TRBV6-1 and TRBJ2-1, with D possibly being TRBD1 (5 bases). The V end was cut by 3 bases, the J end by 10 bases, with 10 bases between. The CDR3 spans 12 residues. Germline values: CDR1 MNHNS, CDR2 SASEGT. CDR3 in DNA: TGTGCCAGCAGTGAGAAGGGGTGGGAGCAGTTCTTC. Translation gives CASSEKGWEQFF.

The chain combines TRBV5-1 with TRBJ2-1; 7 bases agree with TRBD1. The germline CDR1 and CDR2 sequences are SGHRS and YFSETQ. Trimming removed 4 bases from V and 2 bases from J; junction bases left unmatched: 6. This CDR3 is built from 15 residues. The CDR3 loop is CASSGYRGPYNEQFF. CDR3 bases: TGCGCCAGCAGCGGATACAGGGGCCCCTACAATGAGCAGTTCTTC.

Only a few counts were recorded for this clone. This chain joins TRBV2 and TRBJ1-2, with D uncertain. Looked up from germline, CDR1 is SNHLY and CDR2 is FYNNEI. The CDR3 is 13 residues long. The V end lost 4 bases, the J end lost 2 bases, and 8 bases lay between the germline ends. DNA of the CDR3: TGTGCCAGCAGTGCAGGACGCAACTATGGCTACACCTTC. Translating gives CASSAGRNYGYTF.

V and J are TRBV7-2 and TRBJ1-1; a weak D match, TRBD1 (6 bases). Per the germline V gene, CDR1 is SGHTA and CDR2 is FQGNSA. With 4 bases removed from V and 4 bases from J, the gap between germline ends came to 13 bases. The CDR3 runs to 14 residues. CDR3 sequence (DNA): TGTGCCAGCAGCTACGCGGGGGCTGGCACTGAAGCTTTCTTT. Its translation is CASSYAGAGTEAFF.

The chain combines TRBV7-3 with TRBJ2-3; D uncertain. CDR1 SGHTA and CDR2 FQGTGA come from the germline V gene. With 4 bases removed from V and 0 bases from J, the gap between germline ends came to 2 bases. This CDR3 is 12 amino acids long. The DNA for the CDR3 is TGTGCCAGCAGCTCTAGCACAGATACGCAGTATTTT. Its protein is CASSSSTDTQYF. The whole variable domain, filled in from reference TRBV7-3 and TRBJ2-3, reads GAGVSQTPSNKVTEKGKYVELRCDPISGHTALYWYRQSLGQGPEFLIYFQGTGAADDSGLPNDRFFAVRPEGSVSTLKIQRTERGDSAVYLCASSSSTDTQYFGPGTRLTVL.

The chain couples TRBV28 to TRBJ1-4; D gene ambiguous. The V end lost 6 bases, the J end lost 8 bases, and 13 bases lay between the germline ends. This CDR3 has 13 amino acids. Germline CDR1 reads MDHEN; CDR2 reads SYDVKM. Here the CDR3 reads CASRRTIREKLFF. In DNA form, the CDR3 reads TGTGCCAGCAGGCGGACCATTCGAGAAAAACTGTTTTTT.

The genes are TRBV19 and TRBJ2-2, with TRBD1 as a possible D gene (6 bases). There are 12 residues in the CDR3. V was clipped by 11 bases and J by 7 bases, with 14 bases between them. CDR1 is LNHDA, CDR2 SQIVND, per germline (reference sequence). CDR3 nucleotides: TGTGCCGCCCAGGGGCGGGTCGGGGAGCTGTTTTTT. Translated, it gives CAAQGRVGELFF.

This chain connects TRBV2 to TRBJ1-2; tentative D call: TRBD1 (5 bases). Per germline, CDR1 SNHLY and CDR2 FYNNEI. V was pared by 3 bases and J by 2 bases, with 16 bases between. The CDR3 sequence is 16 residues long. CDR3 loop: CASSDGGAKPNYGYTF. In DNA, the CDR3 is TGTGCCAGCAGTGACGGGGGAGCAAAACCAAACTATGGCTACACCTTC.

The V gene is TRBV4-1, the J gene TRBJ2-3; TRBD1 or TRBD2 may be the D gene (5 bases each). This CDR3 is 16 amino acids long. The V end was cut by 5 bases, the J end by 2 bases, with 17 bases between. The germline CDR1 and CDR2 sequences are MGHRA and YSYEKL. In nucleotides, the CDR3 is TGCGCCAGCAGCTCTCCGGCCTTGGGGACCACAGATACGCAGTATTTT. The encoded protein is CASSSPALGTTDTQYF.

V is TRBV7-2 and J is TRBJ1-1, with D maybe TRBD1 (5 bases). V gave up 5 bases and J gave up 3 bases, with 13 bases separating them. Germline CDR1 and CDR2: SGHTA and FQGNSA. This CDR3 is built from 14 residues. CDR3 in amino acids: CASSKPRRDTEAFF. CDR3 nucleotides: TGTGCCAGCAGCAAACCCCGCAGGGACACTGAAGCTTTCTTT.

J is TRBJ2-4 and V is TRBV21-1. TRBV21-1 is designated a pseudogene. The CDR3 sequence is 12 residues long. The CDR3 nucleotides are TGTGCCAGCAGCAAAGTGAGGACCTTTTGGGACTTC. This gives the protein CASSKVRTFWDF.

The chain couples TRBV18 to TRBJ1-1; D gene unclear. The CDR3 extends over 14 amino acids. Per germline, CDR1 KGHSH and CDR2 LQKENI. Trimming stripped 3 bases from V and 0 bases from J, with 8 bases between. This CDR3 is CASSPPTMNTEAFF. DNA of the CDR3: TGTGCCAGCTCACCTCCGACGATGAACACTGAAGCTTTCTTT.

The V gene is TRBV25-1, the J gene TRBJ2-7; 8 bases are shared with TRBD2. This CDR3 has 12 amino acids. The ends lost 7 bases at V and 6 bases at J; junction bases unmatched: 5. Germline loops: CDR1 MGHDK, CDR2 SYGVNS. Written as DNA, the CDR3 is TGTGCCAGCAAGCGGGGGATGAGCGAGCAGTACTTC. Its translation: CASKRGMSEQYF.

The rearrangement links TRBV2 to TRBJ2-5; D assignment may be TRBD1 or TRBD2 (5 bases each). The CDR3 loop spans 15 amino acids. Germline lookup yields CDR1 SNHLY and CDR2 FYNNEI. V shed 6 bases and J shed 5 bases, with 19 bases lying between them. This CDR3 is CASRGGQGRSETQYF. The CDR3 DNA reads TGTGCCAGCAGGGGCGGGCAGGGACGGAGTGAGACCCAGTACTTC.

This CDR3 reads CATTRGGGEQYF. CDR3 nucleotides: TGTGCCACGACTCGGGGCGGGGGCGAGCAGTACTTC. This chain links TRBV19 with TRBJ2-7, with 7 bases that match TRBD2. The CDR3 is 12 residues long. J was trimmed by 6 bases and V by 10 bases; bases with no gene match: 9. CDR1 is LNHDA and CDR2 is SQIVND in the germline V gene (reference sequence).

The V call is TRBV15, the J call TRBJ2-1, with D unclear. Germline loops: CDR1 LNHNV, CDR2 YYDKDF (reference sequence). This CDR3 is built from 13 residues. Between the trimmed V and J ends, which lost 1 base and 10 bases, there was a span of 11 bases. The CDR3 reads CATSRGRTDEQFF. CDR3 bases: TGTGCCACCAGCAGAGGTCGCACAGACGAGCAGTTCTTC.

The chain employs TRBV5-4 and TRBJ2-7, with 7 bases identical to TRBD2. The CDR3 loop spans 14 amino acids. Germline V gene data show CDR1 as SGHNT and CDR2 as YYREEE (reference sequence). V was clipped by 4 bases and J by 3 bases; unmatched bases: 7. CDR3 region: CASSGQERGYEQYF. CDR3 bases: TGTGCCAGCAGCGGGCAAGAGCGGGGCTACGAGCAGTACTTC.

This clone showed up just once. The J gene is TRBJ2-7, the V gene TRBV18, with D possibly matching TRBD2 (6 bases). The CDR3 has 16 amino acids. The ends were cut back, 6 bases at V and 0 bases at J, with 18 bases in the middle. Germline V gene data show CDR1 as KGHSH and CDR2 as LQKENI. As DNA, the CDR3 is TGTGCCAGCTCGCCTACTCCAAGCGGGTCCTCCTACGAGCAGTACTTC. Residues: CASSPTPSGSSYEQYF. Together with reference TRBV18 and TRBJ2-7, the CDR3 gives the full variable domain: NAGVMQNPRHLVRRRGQEARLRCSPMKGHSHVYWYRQLPEEGLKFMVYLQKENIIDESGMPKERFSAEFPKEGPSILRIQQVVRGDSAAYFCASSPTPSGSSYEQYFGPGTRLTVT.

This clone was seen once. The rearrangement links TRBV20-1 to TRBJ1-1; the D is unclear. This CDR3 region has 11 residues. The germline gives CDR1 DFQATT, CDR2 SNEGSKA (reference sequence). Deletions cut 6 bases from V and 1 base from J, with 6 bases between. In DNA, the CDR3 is TGCAGTGCAGACACGAACACTGAAGCTTTCTTT. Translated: CSADTNTEAFF.

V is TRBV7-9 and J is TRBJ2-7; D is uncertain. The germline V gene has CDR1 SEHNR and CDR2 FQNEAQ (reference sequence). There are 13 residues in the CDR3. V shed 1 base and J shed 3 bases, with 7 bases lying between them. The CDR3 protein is CASSLVYSYEQYF. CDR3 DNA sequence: TGTGCCAGCAGCTTAGTTTACAGCTACGAGCAGTACTTC.

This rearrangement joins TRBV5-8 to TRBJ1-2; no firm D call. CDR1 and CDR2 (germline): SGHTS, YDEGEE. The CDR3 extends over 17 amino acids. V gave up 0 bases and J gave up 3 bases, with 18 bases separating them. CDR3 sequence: CASSLAGLGRNYYGYTF. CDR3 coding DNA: TGTGCCAGCAGCTTGGCAGGTCTAGGCAGAAATTACTATGGCTACACCTTC.

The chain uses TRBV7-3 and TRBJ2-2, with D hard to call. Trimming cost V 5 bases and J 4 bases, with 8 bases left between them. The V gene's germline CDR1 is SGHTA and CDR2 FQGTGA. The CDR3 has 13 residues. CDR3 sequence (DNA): TGTGCCAGCAGCGCTACTCCCACCGGGGAGCTGTTTTTT. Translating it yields CASSATPTGELFF.